The 10 T cell receptor beta chains reported below all come from one sample, sequenced in a study of shared clonotypes between healthy human individuals. TCRdb keeps only in-frame clones here, not all; method: immunoSEQ multiplex PCR. The table lists roughly 1,600,000 clones, around 98.5% of them singletons, with under 0.45% in the top ten. The specimen was naive CD4+ T cells sorted from blood. The subset is: CD45RA+ positively selected. The receptors were sampled from a man aged 30 to 39 in good health.

This rearrangement joins TRBV7-9 to TRBJ1-3; no clear D gene. Germline values: CDR1 SEHNR, CDR2 FQNEAQ (reference sequence). This CDR3 has 16 residues. V was cut by 5 bases and J by 0 bases, with 14 bases left in between. CDR3 nucleotides: TGTGCCAGCAGCGCCGGACGGGCCCTCTCTGGAAACACCATATATTTT. Protein sequence: CASSAGRALSGNTIYF.

With respect to this clone: The same CDR3 is also encoded by other DNA sequences in this sample. V usage is TRBV7-9 and J usage is TRBJ1-4; D ambiguous. The length of the CDR3 is 14 residues. V gave up 1 base and J gave up 3 bases, with 6 bases separating them. The germline CDR1 and CDR2 sequences are SEHNR and FQNEAQ (reference sequence). Written as DNA, the CDR3 is TGTGCCAGCAGCTTAGGGCAGCCTAATGAAAAACTGTTTTTT. Protein product: CASSLGQPNEKLFF. Together with reference TRBV7-9 and TRBJ1-4, the CDR3 gives the full variable domain: DTGVSQNPRHKITKRGQNVTFRCDPISEHNRLYWYRQTLGQGPEFLTYFQNEAQLEKSRLLSDRFSAERPKGSFSTLEIQRTEQGDSAMYLCASSLGQPNEKLFFGSGTQLSVL.

This chain uses TRBV7-9 with TRBJ1-2, with 9 bases matching TRBD1. The V gene end was trimmed by 2 bases and the J gene end by 7 bases; junction bases not matched to a gene: 11. The CDR3 runs to 16 residues. Germline-derived CDR1 and CDR2 are SEHNR and FQNEAQ (reference sequence). The DNA of the CDR3 is TGTGCCAGCAGCTTATCCCGCGCCGGGACAGGGTCTGGCTACACCTTC. Its translation is CASSLSRAGTGSGYTF.

V is TRBV30 and J is TRBJ1-5, with TRBD1 identical over 7 bases. The length of the CDR3 is 14 residues. The germline CDR1 and CDR2 sequences are GTSNPN and SVGIG (reference sequence). The ends lost 4 bases at V and 3 bases at J; junction bases unmatched: 6. The DNA of the CDR3 is TGTGCCTGGACCCAGGGGGGACACAATCAGCCCCAGCATTTT. It yields the protein CAWTQGGHNQPQHF.

The V call is TRBV25-1, the J call TRBJ1-5; D is unresolved. The CDR3 is 13 amino acids. The germline V gene has CDR1 MGHDK and CDR2 SYGVNS. Trimming stripped 5 bases from V and 6 bases from J, with 11 bases between. CDR3 sequence reads: CASSMDGVQPQHF. The CDR3 DNA reads as TGTGCCAGCAGTATGGACGGCGTTCAGCCCCAGCATTTT.

The V call is TRBV15, the J call TRBJ2-1; 11 bases fit TRBD2. The CDR3 consists of 18 residues. V lost 4 bases, J lost 8 bases, and 16 bases stayed unmatched. Germline CDR1 and CDR2: LNHNV and YYDKDF (reference sequence). CDR3 sequence: CATSTPGLAEGFRDEQFF. CDR3 DNA: TGTGCCACCAGCACCCCGGGACTAGCGGAAGGCTTTAGGGATGAGCAGTTCTTC.

CDR3 coding DNA: TGTGCCAGCAGCAGAGGGGTCACCGGGGAGCTGTTTTTT. Translating it yields CASSRGVTGELFF. V usage is TRBV6-5 and J usage is TRBJ2-2; D may be TRBD1 or TRBD2 (5 bases each). The V end lost 6 bases, the J end lost 4 bases, and 9 bases lay between the germline ends. This CDR3 spans 13 amino acids. The germline CDR1 and CDR2 sequences are MNHEY and SVGAGI.

The CDR3 DNA follows: TGTGCCAGCAGCTCGGCCGCGGATACGCAGTATTTT. The encoded protein is CASSSAADTQYF. The V and J genes are TRBV5-4 and TRBJ2-3; D gene uncertain. Germline V gene sequence: CDR1 SGHNT, CDR2 YYREEE (reference sequence). CDR3 length equals 12 residues. Trimming took off 3 bases at V and 6 bases at J, with 8 bases between the two ends.

The chain carries TRBV5-1 and TRBJ2-7; 8 bases match TRBD1. Per germline, CDR1 SGHRS and CDR2 YFSETQ. The V segment lost 0 bases and the J segment 7 bases; nucleotides outside the gene matches: 9. This CDR3 contains 15 residues. Written as DNA, the CDR3 is TGCGCCAGCAGCTTGGAACCGACAGGGGTCGGGGAGCAGTACTTC. This translates into CASSLEPTGVGEQYF. The whole variable domain, remainder taken from reference TRBV5-1 and TRBJ2-7, is KAGVTQTPRYLIKTRGQQVTLSCSPISGHRSVSWYQQTPGQGLQFLFEYFSETQRNKGNFPGRFSGRQFSNSRSEMNVSTLELGDSALYLCASSLEPTGVGEQYFGPGTRLTVT.

DNA of the CDR3: TGTGCCAGCAGCTTAGTGACCGGGACACTCGGCGGGGAGCTGTTTTTT. This gives the protein CASSLVTGTLGGELFF. V usage is TRBV11-3 and J usage is TRBJ2-2; D might be TRBD1 (6 bases). This CDR3 has 16 amino acids. Per germline, CDR1 SGHNT and CDR2 YENEEA. Trimming took off 1 base at V and 7 bases at J, with 16 bases between the two ends. The variable domain in full, completed from reference TRBV11-3 and TRBJ2-2, reads EAGVVQSPRYKIIEKKQPVAFWCNPISGHNTLYWYLQNLGQGPELLIRYENEEAVDDSQLPKDRFSAERLKGVDSTLKIQPAELGDSAVYLCASSLVTGTLGGELFFGEGSRLTVL.